The 23 T cell receptor beta chains below were found in one sample sequenced in a study of beta chain features in type 1 diabetes. Study-level points and caveats: A moderate, significant TCRB CDR3 shortening appeared in type 1 diabetes across four CD4+ subsets.

Sequencing targeted expressed TCRB transcripts, as all isolated RNA had been reverse transcribed. Using immunoSEQ multiplex PCR, the repertoire was profiled, and TCRdb retains in-frame clones only, with some absent. The sample contains a few hundred thousand clones, 9.6% of which appear only once. No cognate antigen is known for these TCRs. The sequenced sample consisted of central memory CD4+ T cells from blood. The receptor source for this set is a man aged 30 to 39 with type 1 diabetes.

The CDR3 DNA reads TGCGCCAGCAGCTTGAGTGCGGCTAACTATGGCTACACCTTC. Translating it yields CASSLSAANYGYTF. The V and J genes are TRBV5-1 and TRBJ1-2; D gene unclear. There are 14 residues in the CDR3. V lost 1 base and J lost 0, with 7 bases in between. Germline V gives CDR1 SGHRS, CDR2 YFSETQ.

The chain recombines TRBV28 with TRBJ2-5, with TRBD2 as a possible D gene (6 bases). Germline CDR1 is MDHEN and CDR2 is SYDVKM. There are 13 residues in the CDR3. Trimming removed 7 bases from V and 3 bases from J, with 12 bases in between. This CDR3 is CASKTSGEETQYF. The DNA for the CDR3 is TGTGCCAGCAAGACTTCGGGAGAAGAGACCCAGTACTTC.

The CDR3 loop reads CASSEAGQMNTEAFF. The CDR3 bases are TGTGCCAGCAGTGAAGCGGGCCAGATGAACACTGAAGCTTTCTTT. The chain recombines TRBV6-1 with TRBJ1-1; D gene uncertain. There are 15 residues in the CDR3. Germline V lookup: CDR1 MNHNS, CDR2 SASEGT. With 0 bases removed from V and 0 bases from J, the gap between germline ends came to 8 bases.

The chain carries TRBV14 and TRBJ2-7, with unresolved D. The germline CDR1 and CDR2 sequences are SGHDN and FVKESK. The CDR3 spans 11 residues. Between the trimmed V and J ends, which lost 4 bases and 9 bases, there was a span of 10 bases. The CDR3 spells CASSLSLVQYF. The CDR3 nucleotides are TGTGCCAGCAGCCTTAGCTTGGTGCAGTACTTC.

Only a few counts were recorded for this clone. This chain joins TRBV19 and TRBJ2-7; D is unclear. Trimming left V 2 bases short and J 1 base short, with 6 bases between. The CDR3 loop spans 13 amino acids. Germline assignment: CDR1 LNHDA and CDR2 SQIVND (reference sequence). The CDR3 here is CASSILVSYEQYF. The CDR3 bases are TGTGCCAGTAGTATACTAGTTTCCTACGAGCAGTACTTC.

The rearrangement uses TRBV6-5 and TRBJ2-3; 7 bases align to TRBD2. Trimming cost V 5 bases and J 5 bases; bases outside gene matches: 10. CDR3 size: 15 residues. The germline V gene encodes CDR1 MNHEY and CDR2 SVGAGI. The CDR3 DNA reads as TGTGCCAGCAGTCGGGGGGAAGGCGGAATAGATACGCAGTATTTT. Translating it yields CASSRGEGGIDTQYF.

The gene calls are TRBV28 and TRBJ1-1, with TRBD1 identical over 9 bases. V dropped 6 bases and J dropped 5; count of bases not matched to a gene: 7. Germline loops: CDR1 MDHEN, CDR2 SYDVKM. This CDR3 region has 14 residues. The DNA of the CDR3 is TGTGCCAGCAGAAAGGGGACAGGGACGACTGAAGCTTTCTTT. It is translated as CASRKGTGTTEAFF.

The table lists this clone with a few counts. The chain carries TRBV28 and TRBJ2-3; D might be TRBD2 (7 bases). CDR1 is MDHEN and CDR2 is SYDVKM in the germline V gene. V gave up 7 bases and J gave up 3 bases, with 11 bases separating them. This CDR3 contains 13 residues. In DNA, the CDR3 is TGTGCCAGCAAAGGGGGGGGGACAGATACGCAGTATTTT. This sequence encodes CASKGGGTDTQYF. The variable domain in full, completed from reference TRBV28 and TRBJ2-3, reads DVKVTQSSRYLVKRTGEKVFLECVQDMDHENMFWYRQDPGLGLRLIYFSYDVKMKEKGDIPEGYSVSREKKERFSLILESASTNQTSMYLCASKGGGTDTQYFGPGTRLTVL.

V gene TRBV10-3 combines with J gene TRBJ2-5; unclear D gene. The germline gives CDR1 ENHRY, CDR2 SYGVKD. V lost 3 bases and J lost 3, with 8 bases in between. This CDR3 region has 13 residues. The CDR3 is CAISDGGEETQYF. CDR3 in DNA: TGTGCCATCAGTGACGGCGGAGAAGAGACCCAGTACTTC.

In nucleotides, the CDR3 is TGTGCCAGCAGTTCCACAGGGGGGGATCAGCCCCAGCATTTT. It is translated as CASSSTGGDQPQHF. The chain is built from TRBV28 and TRBJ1-5; 8 bases fit TRBD1. The junction had 4 bases not matched to a gene; V was cut back by 4 bases and J by 5 bases. The CDR3 is 14 residues long. Per germline, CDR1 MDHEN and CDR2 SYDVKM.

The V call is TRBV5-1, the J call TRBJ2-7, with 13 bases lining up with TRBD2. Germline lookup yields CDR1 SGHRS and CDR2 YFSETQ. CDR3 length: 15 amino acids. The V and J ends lost 3 bases and 3 bases, in that order; junction bases with no gene match: 3. The CDR3: CASSWGTSGNYEQYF. CDR3 bases: TGCGCCAGCAGCTGGGGGACTAGCGGGAACTACGAGCAGTACTTC.

This clone was detected many times. The V call is TRBV23-1, the J call TRBJ2-2; D gene uncertain. TRBV23-1 is classed as an ORF, of uncertain function. This CDR3 comprises 15 residues. Trimming took 3 bases from V and 6 from J, leaving 14 bases between them. The CDR3 nucleotides read TGCGCCAGCAGTCAGTCGGCAGGAACGGCCGGGGAGCTGTTTTTT. Its translation: CASSQSAGTAGELFF.

This clone turned up a few times. This sequence joins TRBV7-9 and TRBJ1-2, with a possible D match to TRBD1 (6 bases). The length of the CDR3 is 15 residues. Germline V CDR1 and CDR2: SEHNR, FQNEAQ (reference sequence). Trimming removed 5 bases from V and 7 bases from J, with 20 bases in between. In DNA form, the CDR3 reads TGTGCCAGCAGCCGCTTAAGGTCAGGGGATGGTGGCTACACCTTC. This sequence encodes CASSRLRSGDGGYTF.

In its sample, this clone was seen many times. This sequence joins TRBV5-5 and TRBJ2-7, with 7 bases identical to TRBD2. V lost 4 bases, J lost 5 bases, and 12 bases stayed unmatched. The germline V gene encodes CDR1 SGHKS and CDR2 YYEKEE (reference sequence). The CDR3 is 15 residues long. DNA of the CDR3: TGTGCCAGCAGCCATCAGCGGGGAGGGGCCAACGAGCAGTACTTC. Its protein is CASSHQRGGANEQYF.

Only a few counts were recorded for this clone. The rearrangement joins TRBV7-2 to TRBJ2-7; 9 bases fit TRBD1. Trimming at V came to 5 bases and at J to 3 bases, leaving 11 bases not matched to a gene. There are 16 residues in the CDR3. Germline loops: CDR1 SGHTA, CDR2 FQGNSA. The CDR3, as DNA: TGTGCCAGCAGCAGGGGGTGGGGACAGGGCGGCTACGAGCAGTACTTC. Translated, it gives CASSRGWGQGGYEQYF.

This clone turned up a few times. V is TRBV6-5 and J is TRBJ2-6, with no clear D. The V gene's germline CDR1 is MNHEY and CDR2 SVGAGI. CDR3 length: 14 amino acids. V was trimmed by 2 bases and J by 4 bases, leaving 6 bases between them. The CDR3 region has the DNA TGTGCCAGCAGTTACAGGGCCGGGGCCAACGTCCTGACTTTC. Its translation: CASSYRAGANVLTF.

This chain connects TRBV19 to TRBJ1-2, with TRBD1 as a possible D gene (6 bases). The CDR3 loop spans 15 amino acids. Trimming left V 0 bases short and J 6 bases short, with 14 bases between. Germline V gene sequence: CDR1 LNHDA, CDR2 SQIVND (reference sequence). This chain's CDR3 is CASSIERRGFDGYTF. In nucleotides, the CDR3 is TGTGCCAGTAGTATAGAGCGCAGGGGTTTCGATGGCTACACCTTC.

The rearrangement joins TRBV5-1 to TRBJ2-2, with TRBD1 matching 7 bases. CDR1 and CDR2 (germline): SGHRS, YFSETQ. The CDR3 covers 15 residues. The V and J ends lost 4 bases and 1 base, in that order; junction bases with no gene match: 4. CDR3 amino acids: CASSVGTVNTGELFF. The CDR3 coding sequence is TGCGCCAGCAGCGTTGGGACAGTGAACACCGGGGAGCTGTTTTTT.

The chain couples TRBV4-2 to TRBJ2-1; 9 nucleotides align to TRBD2. Germline CDR1 and CDR2: LGHNA and YNFKEQ. This CDR3 has 15 residues. V lost 0 bases and J lost 13; bases outside the gene matches: 10. CDR3 amino acids: CASSQDLAGDVSQFF. CDR3 bases: TGTGCCAGCAGCCAAGATTTAGCGGGAGACGTATCTCAGTTCTTC.

This chain joins TRBV9 and TRBJ2-7, with 8 bases aligning to TRBD2. CDR3 size: 15 residues. Per germline, CDR1 SGDLS and CDR2 YYNGEE. Unmatched junction bases numbered 7, after V lost 0 bases and J lost 5 bases. The chain's CDR3 is CASSVGPWREDEQYF. The CDR3 bases are TGTGCCAGCAGCGTAGGTCCATGGCGGGAGGACGAGCAGTACTTC.

V and J are TRBV9 and TRBJ2-1; 8 bases map to TRBD2. Germline assignment: CDR1 SGDLS and CDR2 YYNGEE. There are 15 residues in the CDR3. The V and J ends lost 4 bases and 2 bases, in that order; junction bases with no gene match: 5. The CDR3 reads CASSSSGSTYNEQFF. DNA for the CDR3: TGTGCCAGCAGCTCAAGCGGGAGCACCTACAATGAGCAGTTCTTC.

This clone was detected only a few times. The genes are TRBV30 and TRBJ1-3; D remains ambiguous. The CDR3 runs to 13 residues. V gave up 0 bases and J gave up 4 bases, with 7 bases separating them. CDR1 and CDR2 (germline): GTSNPN, SVGIG (reference sequence). The CDR3 spells CAWSVHLGNTIYF. Here the CDR3 DNA reads TGTGCCTGGAGTGTACACTTAGGAAACACCATATATTTT.

The chain combines TRBV2 with TRBJ2-2; no firm D call. The CDR3 length is 16 residues. The germline V and J ends were trimmed by 6 bases and 4 bases, with 18 bases remaining between them. Per the germline V gene, CDR1 is SNHLY and CDR2 is FYNNEI. CDR3 DNA sequence: TGTGCCAGCAGCTTCGAGGTCACCCGGGCCACCGGGGAGCTGTTTTTT. Protein product: CASSFEVTRATGELFF.